Reported below is one T cell receptor (beta chain). Antigen: not known. The record originates from a study of cytotoxic CD8 clonotypes in ibrutinib-treated CLL. At the level of the study: Investigators collected response samples after a median around 12 months of treatment, range 6 to 36. General study results and limits: Collection times varied between progressing and sustained-remission patients. The clonality rise at ibrutinib response reflected private clonotype expansion.

Depths of 1 in 200,000 to 1 in 1 million T cells were the sequencing target. Here immunoSEQ multiplex PCR was the method, and the copy in TCRdb shows in-frame clones only, minus some. The data contain about 97,000 clones, almost 80% of them singletons. V gave up 5 bases and J gave up 6 bases; unmatched junction bases: 7. Germline CDR1 and CDR2: SGHTA and FQGTGA. This CDR3 is 15 amino acids long. The material was PBMCs, obtained after 12 months of ibrutinib treatment. The origin of this receptor is a human donor with chronic lymphocytic leukemia. The V gene is TRBV7-3, the J gene TRBJ1-6, with 7 positions matching TRBD1. For the CDR3, the DNA is TGTGCCAGCAGCCCCCAGGGGGAGGGTAATTCACCCCTCCACTTT. It codes for CASSPQGEGNSPLHF.